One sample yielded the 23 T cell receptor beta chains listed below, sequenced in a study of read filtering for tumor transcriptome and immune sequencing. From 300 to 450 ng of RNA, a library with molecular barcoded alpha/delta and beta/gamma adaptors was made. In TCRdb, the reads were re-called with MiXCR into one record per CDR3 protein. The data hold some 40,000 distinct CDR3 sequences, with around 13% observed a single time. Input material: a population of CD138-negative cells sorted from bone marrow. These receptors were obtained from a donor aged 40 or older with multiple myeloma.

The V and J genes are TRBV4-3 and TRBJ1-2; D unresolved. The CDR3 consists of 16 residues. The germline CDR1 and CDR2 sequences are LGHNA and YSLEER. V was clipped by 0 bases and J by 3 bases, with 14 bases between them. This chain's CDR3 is CASSQEFGEIHYGYTF. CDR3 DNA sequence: TGCGCCAGCAGCCAAGAATTTGGTGAAATCCACTATGGCTACACCTTC.

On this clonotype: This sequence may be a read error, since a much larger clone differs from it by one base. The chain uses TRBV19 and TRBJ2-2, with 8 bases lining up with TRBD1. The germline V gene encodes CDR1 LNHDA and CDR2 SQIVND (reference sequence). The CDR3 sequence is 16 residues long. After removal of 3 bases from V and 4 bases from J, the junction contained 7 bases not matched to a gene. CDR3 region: CASSIWGQESTGELFF. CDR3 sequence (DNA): TGTGCCAGTAGTATTTGGGGACAGGAGAGCACCGGGGAGCTGTTTTTT. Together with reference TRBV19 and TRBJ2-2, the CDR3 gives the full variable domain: DGGITQSPKYLFRKEGQNVTLSCEQNLNHDAMYWYRQDPGQGLRLIYYSQIVNDFQKGDIAEGYSVSREKKESFPLTVTSAQKNPTAFYLCASSIWGQESTGELFFGEGSRLTVL.

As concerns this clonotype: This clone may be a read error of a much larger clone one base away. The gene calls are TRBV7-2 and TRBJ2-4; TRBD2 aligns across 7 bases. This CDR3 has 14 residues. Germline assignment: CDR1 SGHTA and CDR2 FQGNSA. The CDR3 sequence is CATREESPKNTQYF. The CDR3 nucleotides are TGTGCCACCCGGGAGGAGAGTCCCAAAAACACTCAGTACTTC.

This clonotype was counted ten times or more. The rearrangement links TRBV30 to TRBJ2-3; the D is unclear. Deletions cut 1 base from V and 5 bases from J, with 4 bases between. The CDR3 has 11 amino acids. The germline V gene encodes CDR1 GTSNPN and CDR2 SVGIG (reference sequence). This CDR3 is CAWSARDTQYF. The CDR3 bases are TGTGCCTGGAGTGCTAGAGATACGCAGTATTTT.

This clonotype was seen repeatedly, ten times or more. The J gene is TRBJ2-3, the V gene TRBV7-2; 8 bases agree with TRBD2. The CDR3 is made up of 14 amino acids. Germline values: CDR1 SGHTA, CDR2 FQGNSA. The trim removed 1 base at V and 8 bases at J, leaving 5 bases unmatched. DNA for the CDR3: TGTGCCAGCAGCTTAGGCGGGGGGTATCCTACGCAGTATTTT. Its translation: CASSLGGGYPTQYF. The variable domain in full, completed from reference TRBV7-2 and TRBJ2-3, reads GAGVSQSPSNKVTEKGKDVELRCDPISGHTALYWYRQSLGQGLEFLIYFQGNSAPDKSGLPSDRFSAERTGGSVSTLTIQRTQQEDSAVYLCASSLGGGYPTQYFGPGTRLTVL.

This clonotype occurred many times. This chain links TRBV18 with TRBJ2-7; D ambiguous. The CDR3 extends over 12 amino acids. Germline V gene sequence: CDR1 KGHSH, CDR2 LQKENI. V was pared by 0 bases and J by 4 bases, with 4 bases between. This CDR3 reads CASSPPTYEQYF. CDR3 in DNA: TGTGCCAGCTCACCACCCACGTACGAGCAGTACTTC.

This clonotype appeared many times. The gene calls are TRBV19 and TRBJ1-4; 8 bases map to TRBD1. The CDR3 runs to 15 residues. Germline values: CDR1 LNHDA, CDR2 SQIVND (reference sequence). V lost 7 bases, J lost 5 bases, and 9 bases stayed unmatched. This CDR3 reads CASIALGTGNEKLFF. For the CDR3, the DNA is TGTGCCAGTATCGCACTAGGGACAGGAAATGAAAAACTGTTTTTT. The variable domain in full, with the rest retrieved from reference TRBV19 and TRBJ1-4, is DGGITQSPKYLFRKEGQNVTLSCEQNLNHDAMYWYRQDPGQGLRLIYYSQIVNDFQKGDIAEGYSVSREKKESFPLTVTSAQKNPTAFYLCASIALGTGNEKLFFGSGTQLSVL.

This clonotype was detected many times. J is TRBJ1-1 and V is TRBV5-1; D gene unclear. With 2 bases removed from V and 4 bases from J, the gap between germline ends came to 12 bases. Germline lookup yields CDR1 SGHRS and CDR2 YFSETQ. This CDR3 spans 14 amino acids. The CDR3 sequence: CASSFNIGRTEAFF. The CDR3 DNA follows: TGCGCCAGCAGCTTTAATATCGGTCGCACTGAAGCTTTCTTT.

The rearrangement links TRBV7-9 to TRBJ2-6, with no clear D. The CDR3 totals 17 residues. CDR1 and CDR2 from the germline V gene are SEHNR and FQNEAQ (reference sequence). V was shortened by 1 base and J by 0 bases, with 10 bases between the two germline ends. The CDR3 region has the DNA TGTGCCAGCAGCTTAGACGACACTCGCTCTGGGGCCAACGTCCTGACTTTC. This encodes CASSLDDTRSGANVLTF. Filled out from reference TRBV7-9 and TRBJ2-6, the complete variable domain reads DTGVSQNPRHKITKRGQNVTFRCDPISEHNRLYWYRQTLGQGPEFLTYFQNEAQLEKSRLLSDRFSAERPKGSFSTLEIQRTEQGDSAMYLCASSLDDTRSGANVLTFGAGSRLTVL.

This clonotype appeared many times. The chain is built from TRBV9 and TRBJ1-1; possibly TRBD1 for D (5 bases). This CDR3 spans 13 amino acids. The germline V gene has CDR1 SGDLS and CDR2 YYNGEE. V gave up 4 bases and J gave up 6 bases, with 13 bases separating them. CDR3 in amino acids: CASSSGPAAEAFF. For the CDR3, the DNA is TGTGCCAGCAGCTCGGGACCGGCTGCTGAAGCTTTCTTT.

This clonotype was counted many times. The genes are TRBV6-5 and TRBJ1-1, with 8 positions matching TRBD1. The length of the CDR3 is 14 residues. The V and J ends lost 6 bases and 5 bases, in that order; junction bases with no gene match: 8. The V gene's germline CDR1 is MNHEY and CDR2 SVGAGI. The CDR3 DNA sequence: TGTGCCAGCAGGCCACAACAGGGGGGGACTGAAGCTTTCTTT. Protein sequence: CASRPQQGGTEAFF.

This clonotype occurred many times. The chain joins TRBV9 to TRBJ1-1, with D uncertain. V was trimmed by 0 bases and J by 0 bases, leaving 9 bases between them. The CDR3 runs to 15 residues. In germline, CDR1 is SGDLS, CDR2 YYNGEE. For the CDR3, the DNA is TGTGCCAGCAGCGTAGATGGACGCCTGAACACTGAAGCTTTCTTT. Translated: CASSVDGRLNTEAFF.

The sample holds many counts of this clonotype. Here the CDR3 reads CASSQVGGGKTQYF. As DNA, the CDR3 is TGCGCCAGCAGCCAAGTCGGCGGGGGTAAGACCCAGTACTTC. This chain joins TRBV4-3 and TRBJ2-5; 7 bases align to TRBD2. With 1 base clipped from V and 6 bases from J, the junction kept 5 bases outside the gene matches. The CDR3 runs 14 residues. Germline CDR1 and CDR2: LGHNA and YSLEER.

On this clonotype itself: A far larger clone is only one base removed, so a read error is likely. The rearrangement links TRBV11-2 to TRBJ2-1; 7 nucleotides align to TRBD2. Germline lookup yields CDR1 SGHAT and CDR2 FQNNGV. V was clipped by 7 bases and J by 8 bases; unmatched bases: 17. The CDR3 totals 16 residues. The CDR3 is CASNASPGDYDHEQFF. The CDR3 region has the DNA TGTGCCAGCAACGCAAGCCCCGGGGACTACGACCATGAGCAGTTCTTC.

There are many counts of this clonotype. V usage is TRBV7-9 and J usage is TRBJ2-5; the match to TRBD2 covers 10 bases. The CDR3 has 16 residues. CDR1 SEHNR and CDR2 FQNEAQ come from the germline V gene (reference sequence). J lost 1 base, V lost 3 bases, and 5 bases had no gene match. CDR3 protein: CASSFLAGAIQETQYF. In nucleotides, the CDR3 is TGTGCCAGCAGCTTTCTAGCGGGGGCTATCCAAGAGACCCAGTACTTC.

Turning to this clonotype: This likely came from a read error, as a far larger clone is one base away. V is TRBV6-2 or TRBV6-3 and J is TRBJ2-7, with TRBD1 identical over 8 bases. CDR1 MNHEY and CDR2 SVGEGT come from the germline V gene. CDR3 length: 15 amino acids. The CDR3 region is CASRPEGQATYKQYF. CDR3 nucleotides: TGTGCCAGCAGACCGGAGGGACAGGCCACCTACAAGCAGTACTTC.

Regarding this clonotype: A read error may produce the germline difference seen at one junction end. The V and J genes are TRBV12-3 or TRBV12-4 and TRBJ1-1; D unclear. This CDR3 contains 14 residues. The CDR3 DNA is TGTGCCAGCAGGGCTCCCCCCTGCATCACTGAGGCTTTCTTT. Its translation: CASRAPPCITEAFF.

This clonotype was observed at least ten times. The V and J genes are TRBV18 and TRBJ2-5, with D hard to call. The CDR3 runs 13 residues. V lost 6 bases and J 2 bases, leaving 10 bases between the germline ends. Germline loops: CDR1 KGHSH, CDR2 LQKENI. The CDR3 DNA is TGTGCCAGCTCCCACAATTGGCAAGAGACCCAGTACTTC. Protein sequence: CASSHNWQETQYF.

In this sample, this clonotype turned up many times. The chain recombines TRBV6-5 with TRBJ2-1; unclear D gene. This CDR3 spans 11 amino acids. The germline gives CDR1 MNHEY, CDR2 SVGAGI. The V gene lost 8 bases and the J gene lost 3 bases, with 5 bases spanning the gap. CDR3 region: CASGDYNEQFF. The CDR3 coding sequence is TGTGCCAGCGGAGACTACAATGAGCAGTTCTTC.

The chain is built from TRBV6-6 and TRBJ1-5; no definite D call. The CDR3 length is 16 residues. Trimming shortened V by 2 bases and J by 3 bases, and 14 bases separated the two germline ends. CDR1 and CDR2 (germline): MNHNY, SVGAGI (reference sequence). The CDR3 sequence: CASSYARPASNQPQHF. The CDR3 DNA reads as TGTGCCAGCAGTTACGCGAGGCCAGCATCCAATCAGCCCCAGCATTTT.

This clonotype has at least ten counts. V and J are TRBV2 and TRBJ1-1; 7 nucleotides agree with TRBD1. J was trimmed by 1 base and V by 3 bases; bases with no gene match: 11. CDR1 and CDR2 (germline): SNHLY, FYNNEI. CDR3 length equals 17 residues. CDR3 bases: TGTGCCAGCAGTGACCAACAGGGGTTCTTCTCGAACACTGAAGCTTTCTTT. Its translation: CASSDQQGFFSNTEAFF.

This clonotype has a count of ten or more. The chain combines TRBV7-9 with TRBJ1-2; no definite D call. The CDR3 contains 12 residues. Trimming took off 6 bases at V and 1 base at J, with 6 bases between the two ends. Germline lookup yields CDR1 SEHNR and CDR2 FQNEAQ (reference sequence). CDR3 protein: CASSTDNYGYTF. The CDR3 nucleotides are TGTGCCAGCAGTACTGATAACTATGGCTACACCTTC.

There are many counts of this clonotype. Here the CDR3 reads CSARDGSTDTQYF. CDR3 bases: TGCAGTGCTAGAGACGGCAGCACAGATACGCAGTATTTT. The chain combines TRBV20-1 with TRBJ2-3; D not certain. Trimming took 0 bases from V and 0 from J, leaving 4 bases between them. The CDR3 runs to 13 residues. Looked up from germline, CDR1 is DFQATT and CDR2 is SNEGSKA (reference sequence).